This T cell receptor beta chain derives from a study of T cell changes during pregnancy in multiple sclerosis. Profiling relied on immunoSEQ multiplex PCR, and the TCRdb table lists in-frame clones only, not all of them. The sample carries approximately 70,000 clones, 91% recorded once. Germline CDR1 and CDR2: SGDLS and YYNGEE. Trimming left V 4 bases short and J 0 bases short, with 15 bases between. The CDR3 covers 16 residues. The chain combines TRBV9 with TRBJ2-3; D may be TRBD2 (5 bases). The receptor was isolated from a female donor in good health, enrolled as a control in a pregnancy study. The source was peripheral blood, collected in the third trimester of pregnancy. CDR3 sequence: CASSTSAGSSTDTQYF. For the CDR3, the DNA is TGTGCCAGCAGCACCTCGGCGGGTTCTAGCACAGATACGCAGTATTTT.